The rows below give T cell receptor beta chains drawn from one sample of a study of blood T cell repertoires in COVID-19. Method: immunoSEQ multiplex PCR; TCRdb's copy keeps in-frame clones and lacks some. The sample records 140,000 or so clones, about four fifths being singletons. What was sequenced was PBMCs or T cells enriched from blood (not recorded which). The receptor set was obtained from a man aged 50 or older who had recovered from COVID-19. CDR3s include the opening cysteine and the closing phenylalanine or tryptophan. The D gene is left open where the match is weak. A row's size may be missing; if present it is once, few, many or a size class.

v_gene: TRBV9
abundance: .
d_gene: .
j_gene: TRBJ2-5
CDR3nt: TGTGCCAGCAAGACAGACGGCCAAGAGACCCAGTACTTC
CDR3aa: CASKTDGQETQYF

v_gene: TRBV6-5
abundance: .
d_gene: TRBD1
j_gene: TRBJ1-6
CDR3nt: TGTGCCACAGGGGGCGGAAATTCACCCCTCCACTTT
CDR3aa: CATGGGNSPLHF

v_gene: TRBV24-1
abundance: many
d_gene: .
j_gene: TRBJ1-5
CDR3nt: TGTGCCACCAGTGACTCGACAAGAATCAATCAGCCCCAGCATTTT
CDR3aa: CATSDSTRINQPQHF

v_gene: TRBV6-2/TRBV6-3
abundance: once
d_gene: TRBD2
j_gene: TRBJ2-7
CDR3nt: TGTGCCAGCAGTCGGAGCGGGATCTACGAGCAGTACTTC
CDR3aa: CASSRSGIYEQYF

v_gene: TRBV28
abundance: .
d_gene: TRBD1
j_gene: TRBJ1-2
CDR3nt: TGTGCCAGCAGTCGACAGGGGGCGCGTAATGGCTACACCTTC
CDR3aa: CASSRQGARNGYTF

v_gene: TRBV7-2
abundance: .
d_gene: TRBD1
j_gene: TRBJ1-1
CDR3nt: TGTGCCAGCAGCTTGACAGGGGTTAGCGCTGAAGCTTTCTTT
CDR3aa: CASSLTGVSAEAFF

v_gene: TRBV27
abundance: .
d_gene: TRBD1
j_gene: TRBJ1-2
CDR3nt: TGTGCCACCAGAGACTTACAGGGGGTGCAAGGCTACACCTTC
CDR3aa: CATRDLQGVQGYTF

v_gene: TRBV28
abundance: few
d_gene: .
j_gene: TRBJ1-1
CDR3nt: TGTGCCAGCAGTCCAGGAGGCACGAACACTGAAGCTTTCTTT
CDR3aa: CASSPGGTNTEAFF

v_gene: TRBV2
abundance: .
d_gene: TRBD1
j_gene: TRBJ2-7
CDR3nt: TGTGCCAGCAGACCCTACGGGACAGTCTACGAGCAGTACTTC
CDR3aa: CASRPYGTVYEQYF

v_gene: TRBV11-2
abundance: .
d_gene: TRBD1
j_gene: TRBJ1-2
CDR3nt: TGTGCCAGCAGCTCCGGACAGGGGGCTATCGGCTACACCTTC
CDR3aa: CASSSGQGAIGYTF

v_gene: TRBV20-1
abundance: .
d_gene: TRBD2
j_gene: TRBJ2-1
CDR3nt: TGCAGTGCTAGTACCTTAGCGGGGGGCTTAAATGAGCAGTTCTTC
CDR3aa: CSASTLAGGLNEQFF

v_gene: TRBV4-3
abundance: .
d_gene: .
j_gene: TRBJ1-2
CDR3nt: TGCGCCAGCAGCCAAGGGTTTTCAGGGGACATTAACTATGGCTACACCTTC
CDR3aa: CASSQGFSGDINYGYTF

v_gene: TRBV7-2
abundance: .
d_gene: TRBD2
j_gene: TRBJ2-7
CDR3nt: TGTGCCAGCAGCCAAAGACTAGCGGGAGAGGAGCAGTACTTC
CDR3aa: CASSQRLAGEEQYF

v_gene: TRBV24-1
abundance: .
d_gene: TRBD1
j_gene: TRBJ2-1
CDR3nt: TGTGCCACCAGTGATAATTGGACAGGAAATGAGCAGTTCTTC
CDR3aa: CATSDNWTGNEQFF

v_gene: TRBV19
abundance: .
d_gene: .
j_gene: TRBJ2-3
CDR3nt: TGTGCCAGTAGTATTCTCTCACAGGGCGGCACAGATACGCAGTATTTT
CDR3aa: CASSILSQGGTDTQYF

v_gene: TRBV4-3
abundance: .
d_gene: TRBD1
j_gene: TRBJ1-2
CDR3nt: TGCGCCAGCAGCCAGCGGATTTTCGCAGGGGGCTCTAACTATGGCTACACCTTC
CDR3aa: CASSQRIFAGGSNYGYTF

v_gene: TRBV1
abundance: .
d_gene: .
j_gene: TRBJ2-7
CDR3nt: TGCACCAGCAGCCACCCCGGGGGGCCGAGCTACGAGCAGTACTTC
CDR3aa: CTSSHPGGPSYEQYF

v_gene: TRBV27
abundance: .
d_gene: .
j_gene: TRBJ2-7
CDR3nt: TGTGCCACCCGAGCACCCTACGAGCAGTACTTC
CDR3aa: CATRAPYEQYF

v_gene: TRBV30
abundance: .
d_gene: .
j_gene: TRBJ2-1
CDR3nt: TGTGCCTGGAGCGGGACTGGGGGCTCCTACAATGAGCAGTTCTTC
CDR3aa: CAWSGTGGSYNEQFF

v_gene: TRBV6-1
abundance: .
d_gene: .
j_gene: TRBJ1-1
CDR3nt: TGTGCCAGCAGTGAAGTGCCGAGGAACACTGAAGCTTTCTTT
CDR3aa: CASSEVPRNTEAFF

v_gene: TRBV6-2/TRBV6-3
abundance: .
d_gene: .
j_gene: TRBJ1-4
CDR3nt: TGTGCCAGCAGTTACGATCCAAGGTTCCGGACAGCATCTAATGAAAAACTGTTTTTT
CDR3aa: CASSYDPRFRTASNEKLFF

v_gene: TRBV20-1
abundance: .
d_gene: TRBD2
j_gene: TRBJ2-5
CDR3nt: TGCAGTGCTAGTCTAGCGGGGGTCCAAGAGACCCAGTACTTC
CDR3aa: CSASLAGVQETQYF

v_gene: TRBV5-1
abundance: .
d_gene: .
j_gene: TRBJ1-6
CDR3nt: TGCGCCAGCAGCTTCACTTCACAGCCCCTTACCTATAATTCACCCCTCCACTTT
CDR3aa: CASSFTSQPLTYNSPLHF

v_gene: TRBV14
abundance: .
d_gene: .
j_gene: TRBJ2-2
CDR3nt: TGTGCCAGCAGCCAAGGAGGGCCCGGGGAGCTGTTTTTT
CDR3aa: CASSQGGPGELFF

v_gene: TRBV5-1
abundance: .
d_gene: TRBD1
j_gene: TRBJ1-5
CDR3nt: TGCGCCAGCAGCCCAGGGACAGGGGAAGGTCAGCCCCAGCATTTT
CDR3aa: CASSPGTGEGQPQHF

v_gene: TRBV27
abundance: .
d_gene: TRBD1
j_gene: TRBJ1-1
CDR3nt: TGTGCCAGCAGTTTTGGGTTTCGACAGGGGAATACGAACACTGAAGCTTTCTTT
CDR3aa: CASSFGFRQGNTNTEAFF

v_gene: TRBV7-2
abundance: .
d_gene: .
j_gene: TRBJ1-5
CDR3nt: TGTGCCAGCAGCTTAGCGCAGGGGATGGGCAATCAGCCCCAGCATTTT
CDR3aa: CASSLAQGMGNQPQHF

v_gene: TRBV4-1
abundance: .
d_gene: .
j_gene: TRBJ1-6
CDR3nt: TGCGCCAGCAGCCAAGAGGGGAGCCGGAATTCACCCCTCCACTTT
CDR3aa: CASSQEGSRNSPLHF

v_gene: TRBV6-6
abundance: .
d_gene: .
j_gene: TRBJ1-2
CDR3nt: TGTGCCAGCAGATTTACTCCGAGGGTACATGGCTACACCTTC
CDR3aa: CASRFTPRVHGYTF

v_gene: TRBV28
abundance: .
d_gene: .
j_gene: TRBJ2-7
CDR3nt: TGTGCCAGCAGTCCGACCCTACGCGGGGGCAGCTCCTACGAGCAGTACTTC
CDR3aa: CASSPTLRGGSSYEQYF

v_gene: TRBV19
abundance: few
d_gene: .
j_gene: TRBJ2-2
CDR3nt: TGTGCCAGTAGTATTAATTCCAGGGCCGTCACCGGGGAGCTGTTTTTT
CDR3aa: CASSINSRAVTGELFF

v_gene: TRBV19
abundance: .
d_gene: TRBD2
j_gene: TRBJ2-1
CDR3nt: TGTGCCAGTAGTCCCCTACTAGCGGGGGGGGGCAATGAGCAGTTCTTC
CDR3aa: CASSPLLAGGGNEQFF